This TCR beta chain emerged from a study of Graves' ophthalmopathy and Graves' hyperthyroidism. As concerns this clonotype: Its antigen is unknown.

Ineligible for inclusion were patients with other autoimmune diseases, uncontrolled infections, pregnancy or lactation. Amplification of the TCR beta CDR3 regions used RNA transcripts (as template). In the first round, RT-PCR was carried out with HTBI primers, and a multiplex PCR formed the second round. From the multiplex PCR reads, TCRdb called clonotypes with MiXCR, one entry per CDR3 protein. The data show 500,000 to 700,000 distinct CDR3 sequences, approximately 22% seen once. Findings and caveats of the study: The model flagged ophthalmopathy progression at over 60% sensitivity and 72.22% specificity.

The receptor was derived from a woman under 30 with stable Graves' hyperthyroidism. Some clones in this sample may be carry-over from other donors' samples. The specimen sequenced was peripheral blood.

The CDR3 coding sequence is TGTGCCAGCAGCCTACAAGGGAGGGGGCCTTACGAGCAGTACTTC. Its translation: CASSLQGRGPYEQYF. The chain is built from TRBV6-1 and TRBJ2-7, with D perhaps matching TRBD1 or TRBD2 (7 bases each). CDR1 is MNHNS and CDR2 is SASEGT in the germline V gene. The V end lost 6 bases, the J end lost 4 bases, and 19 bases lay between the germline ends. This CDR3 has 15 residues.